This T cell receptor beta chain was recorded in a study of T cells in Graves' hyperthyroidism and ophthalmopathy. Amplified regions were TCR beta CDR3 sequences from RNA transcripts. The HTBI primer set served for first-round RT-PCR of the TCR CDR3. One entry per CDR3 protein results from TCRdb running MiXCR on the multiplex PCR reads. The data contain hundreds of thousands of distinct CDR3 sequences, over 15% of them singletons. Germline assignment: CDR1 LNHNV and CDR2 YYDKDF (reference sequence). The CDR3 consists of 16 residues. V trimming: 3 bases; J trimming: 2 bases; junction bases outside the gene matches: 2. This clonotype was seen a few times. Its antigen is unidentified. Notes on the study in general: Ophthalmopathy stood apart from stable hyperthyroidism in a 13 V-J model.

The origin of this receptor is a woman between 18 and 29 years old with Graves' hyperthyroidism. Sequenced: blood. This sequence joins TRBV15 and TRBJ2-2; 11 bases agree with TRBD2. The CDR3 is CATSRGLAENTGELFF. In DNA form, the CDR3 reads TGTGCCACCAGCAGGGGACTAGCGGAAAACACCGGGGAGCTGTTTTTT. Full variable domain (outside the CDR3, taken from reference TRBV15 and TRBJ2-2): DAMVIQNPRYQVTQFGKPVTLSCSQTLNHNVMYWYQQKSSQAPKLLFHYYDKDFNNEADTPDNFQSRRPNTSFCFLDIRSPGLGDTAMYLCATSRGLAENTGELFFGEGSRLTVL.